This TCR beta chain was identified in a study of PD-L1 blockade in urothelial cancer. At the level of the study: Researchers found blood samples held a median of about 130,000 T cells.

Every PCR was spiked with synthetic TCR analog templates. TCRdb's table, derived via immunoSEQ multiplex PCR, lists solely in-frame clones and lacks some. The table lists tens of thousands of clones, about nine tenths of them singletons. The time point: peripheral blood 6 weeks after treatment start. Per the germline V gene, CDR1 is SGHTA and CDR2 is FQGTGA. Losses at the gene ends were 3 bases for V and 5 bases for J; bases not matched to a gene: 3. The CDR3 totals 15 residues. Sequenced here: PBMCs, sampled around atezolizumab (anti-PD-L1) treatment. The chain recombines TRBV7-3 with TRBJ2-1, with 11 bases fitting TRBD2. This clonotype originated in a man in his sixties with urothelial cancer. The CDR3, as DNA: TGTGCCAGCAGCTTTAGCGGGAGGGCTGACAATGAGCAGTTCTTC. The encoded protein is CASSFSGRADNEQFF. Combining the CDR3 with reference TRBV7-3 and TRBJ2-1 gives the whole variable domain GAGVSQTPSNKVTEKGKYVELRCDPISGHTALYWYRQSLGQGPEFLIYFQGTGAADDSGLPNDRFFAVRPEGSVSTLKIQRTERGDSAVYLCASSFSGRADNEQFFGPGTRLTVL.